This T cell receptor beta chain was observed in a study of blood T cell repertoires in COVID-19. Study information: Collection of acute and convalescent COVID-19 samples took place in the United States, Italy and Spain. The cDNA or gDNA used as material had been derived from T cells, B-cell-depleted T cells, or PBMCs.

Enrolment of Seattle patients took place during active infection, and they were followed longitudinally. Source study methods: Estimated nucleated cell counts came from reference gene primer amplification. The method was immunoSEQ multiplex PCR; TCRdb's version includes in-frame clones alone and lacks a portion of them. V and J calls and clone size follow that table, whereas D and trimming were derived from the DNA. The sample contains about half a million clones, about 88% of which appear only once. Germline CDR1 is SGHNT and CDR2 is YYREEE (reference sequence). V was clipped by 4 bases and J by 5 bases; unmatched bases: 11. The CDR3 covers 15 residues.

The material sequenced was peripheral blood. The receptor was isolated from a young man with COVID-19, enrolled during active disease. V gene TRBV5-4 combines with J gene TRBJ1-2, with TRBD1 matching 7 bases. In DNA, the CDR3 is TGTGCCAGCAGCGACAGCTTCGGACAGGCGTATGGCTACACCTTC. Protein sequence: CASSDSFGQAYGYTF. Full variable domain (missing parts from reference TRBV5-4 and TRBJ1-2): ETGVTQSPTHLIKTRGQQVTLRCSSQSGHNTVSWYQQALGQGPQFIFQYYREEENGRGNFPPRFSGLQFPNYSSELNVNALELDDSALYLCASSDSFGQAYGYTFGSGTRLTVV.